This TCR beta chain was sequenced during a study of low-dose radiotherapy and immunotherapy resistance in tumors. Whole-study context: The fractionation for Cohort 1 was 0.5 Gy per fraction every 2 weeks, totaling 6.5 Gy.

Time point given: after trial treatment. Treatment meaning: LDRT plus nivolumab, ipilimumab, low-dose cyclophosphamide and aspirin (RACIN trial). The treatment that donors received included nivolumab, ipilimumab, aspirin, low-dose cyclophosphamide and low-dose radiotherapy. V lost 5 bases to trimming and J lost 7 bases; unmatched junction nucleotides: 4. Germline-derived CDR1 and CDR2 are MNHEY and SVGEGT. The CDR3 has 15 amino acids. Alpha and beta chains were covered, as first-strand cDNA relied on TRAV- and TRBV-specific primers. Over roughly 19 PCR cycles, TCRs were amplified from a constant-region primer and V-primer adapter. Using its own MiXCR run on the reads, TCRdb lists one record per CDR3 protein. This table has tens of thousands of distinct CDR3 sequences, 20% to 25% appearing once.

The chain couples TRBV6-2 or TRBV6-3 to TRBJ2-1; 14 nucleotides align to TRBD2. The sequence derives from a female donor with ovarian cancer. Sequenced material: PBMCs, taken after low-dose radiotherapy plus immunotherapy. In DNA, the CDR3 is TGTGCCAGCAGTGAGGGGACTAGCGGGGGAAATGAGCAGTTCTTC. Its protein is CASSEGTSGGNEQFF.